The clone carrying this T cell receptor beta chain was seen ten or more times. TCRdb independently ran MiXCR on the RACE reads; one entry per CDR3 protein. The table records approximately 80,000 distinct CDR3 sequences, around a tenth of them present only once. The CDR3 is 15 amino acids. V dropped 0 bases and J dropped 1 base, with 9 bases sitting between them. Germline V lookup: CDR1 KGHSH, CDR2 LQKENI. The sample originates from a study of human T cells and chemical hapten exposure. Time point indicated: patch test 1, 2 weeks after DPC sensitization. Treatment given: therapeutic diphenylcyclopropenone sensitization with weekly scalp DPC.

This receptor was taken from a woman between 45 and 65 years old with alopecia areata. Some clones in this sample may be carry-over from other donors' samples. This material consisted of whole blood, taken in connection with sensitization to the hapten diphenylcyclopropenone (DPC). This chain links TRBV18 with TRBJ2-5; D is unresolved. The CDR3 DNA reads TGTGCCAGCTCACCACCGTCGGCCTCCCAAGAGACCCAGTACTTC. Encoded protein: CASSPPSASQETQYF.